What follows are 25 T cell receptor beta chains derived from one specimen sequenced in a study of control samples from healthy donors and cancer patients. Produced via immunoSEQ multiplex PCR; TCRdb's table is partial and in-frame only. This table has about 130,000 clones, 85% to 95% appearing once. Specimen: PBMCs. These receptors were collected from a man in his 60s with colorectal cancer.

This clone was observed once. This CDR3 is also generated by other DNA sequences in the sample. The V call is TRBV5-6, the J call TRBJ2-7, with unresolved D. This CDR3 comprises 12 residues. V gave up 0 bases and J gave up 3 bases, with 4 bases separating them. CDR1 is SGHDT, CDR2 YYEEEE, per germline. In DNA form, the CDR3 reads TGTGCCAGCAGCTTGGGGGGCTACGAGCAGTACTTC. Translation gives CASSLGGYEQYF.

CDR3 nucleotides: TGTGCCAGCAGTTTGAGGAGGGGGCGAGCTAACTATGGCTACACCTTC. Translating it yields CASSLRRGRANYGYTF. The rearrangement links TRBV27 to TRBJ1-2; 7 bases match TRBD1. The CDR3 extends over 16 amino acids. In germline, CDR1 is MNHEY, CDR2 SMNVEV (reference sequence). The V segment lost 3 bases and the J segment 0 bases; nucleotides outside the gene matches: 7.

As concerns this clone: The sample contains more than one DNA sequence encoding this CDR3. J is TRBJ1-3 and V is TRBV30, with D hard to call. Germline assignment: CDR1 GTSNPN and CDR2 SVGIG (reference sequence). CDR3 size: 12 residues. V was pared by 1 base and J by 0 bases, with 1 base between. The CDR3 sequence: CAWSGSGNTIYF. The CDR3 DNA is TGTGCCTGGAGTGGCTCTGGAAACACCATATATTTT. The entire variable domain, with the rest obtained from reference TRBV30 and TRBJ1-3, is as follows: SQTIHQWPATLVQPVGSPLSLECTVEGTSNPNLYWYRQAAGRGLQLLFYSVGIGQISSEVPQNLSASRPQDRQFILSSKKLLLSDSGFYLCAWSGSGNTIYFGEGSWLTVV.

The CDR3 bases are TGTGCCAGCAGCTTGGGGGTCGGAAACACCATATATTTT. This sequence encodes CASSLGVGNTIYF. The chain joins TRBV5-6 to TRBJ1-3, with D unresolved. There are 13 residues in the CDR3. From germline, CDR1 is SGHDT and CDR2 YYEEEE. Trimming shortened V by 0 bases and J by 4 bases, and 5 bases separated the two germline ends.

The chain is built from TRBV5-5 and TRBJ1-4, with 8 positions matching TRBD1. V was pared by 0 bases and J by 7 bases, with 5 bases of the junction left unmatched. In germline, CDR1 is SGHKS, CDR2 YYEKEE (reference sequence). CDR3 length equals 15 residues. The CDR3 sequence is CASSLVAGGLEKLFF. The CDR3 coding sequence is TGTGCCAGCAGCTTGGTGGCAGGGGGCCTTGAAAAACTGTTTTTT. The entire variable domain, with the rest obtained from reference TRBV5-5 and TRBJ1-4, is as follows: DAGVTQSPTHLIKTRGQQVTLRCSPISGHKSVSWYQQVLGQGPQFIFQYYEKEERGRGNFPDRFSARQFPNYSSELNVNALLLGDSALYLCASSLVAGGLEKLFFGSGTQLSVL.

The chain is built from TRBV29-1 and TRBJ1-4, with a possible D match to TRBD1 (5 bases). The germline CDR1 and CDR2 sequences are SQVTM and ANQGSEA. The length of the CDR3 is 14 residues. Trimming stripped 6 bases from V and 3 bases from J, with 14 bases between. CDR3 sequence (DNA): TGCAGCGTCCAAGGTGGGGCCGCTAATGAAAAACTGTTTTTT. Translating gives CSVQGGAANEKLFF.

The chain carries TRBV3-1 (or the pseudogene TRBV3-2) and TRBJ2-5; tentatively, D is TRBD1 (6 bases). Trimming shortened V by 4 bases and J by 4 bases, and 19 bases separated the two germline ends. The CDR3 is made up of 16 amino acids. The germline V gene has CDR1 LGHDT and CDR2 YNNKEL (reference sequence). CDR3 protein: CASSPVSGQGRETQYF. For the CDR3, the DNA is TGTGCCAGCAGCCCCGTATCGGGACAAGGGCGAGAGACCCAGTACTTC.

The V and J genes are TRBV18 and TRBJ1-4, with no clear D. Deletions cut 4 bases from V and 0 bases from J, with 12 bases between. Germline V gene sequence: CDR1 KGHSH, CDR2 LQKENI. The CDR3 loop spans 16 amino acids. This CDR3 reads CASSRTVGTTNEKLFF. As DNA, the CDR3 is TGTGCCAGCTCACGTACGGTCGGCACAACTAATGAAAAACTGTTTTTT.

A note on this clone: Relative to the germline gene, one junction end is altered; a read error may explain this. The rearrangement links TRBV5-4 to TRBJ1-4; D is unclear. Germline CDR1 and CDR2: SGHNT and YYREEE (reference sequence). The CDR3 length is 12 residues. CDR3 residues: CASSLFGRVRIF. The DNA for the CDR3 is TGTGCCAGCAGCTTGTTTGGGCGGGTAAGGATTTTT.

The CDR3 loop reads CASSLGQNLEAFF. The CDR3 nucleotides read TGTGCCAGCAGCTTAGGGCAGAATCTTGAAGCTTTCTTT. J is TRBJ1-1 and V is TRBV7-2; D gene unclear. This CDR3 is 13 amino acids long. V was cut by 1 base and J by 7 bases, with 10 bases left in between. The germline V gene has CDR1 SGHTA and CDR2 FQGNSA.

The gene calls are TRBV29-1 and TRBJ2-1, with 7 bases identical to TRBD2. This CDR3 has 13 amino acids. CDR1 and CDR2 from the germline V gene are SQVTM and ANQGSEA. V dropped 6 bases and J dropped 16; count of bases not matched to a gene: 18. The CDR3 bases are TGCAGCGTGCACACTAGCGCGGATGCAGTAGAATTCTTC. It encodes CSVHTSADAVEFF.

The chain has TRBV7-9 and TRBJ1-2, with D uncertain. The CDR3 is 13 residues long. Germline lookup yields CDR1 SEHNR and CDR2 FQNEAQ (reference sequence). V lost 4 bases and J lost 5, with 11 bases in between. CDR3 DNA sequence: TGTGCCAGCAGCTCCCAGGATTTTTATGGCTACACCTTC. Its protein is CASSSQDFYGYTF. The whole variable domain, filled in from reference TRBV7-9 and TRBJ1-2, reads DTGVSQNPRHKITKRGQNVTFRCDPISEHNRLYWYRQTLGQGPEFLTYFQNEAQLEKSRLLSDRFSAERPKGSFSTLEIQRTEQGDSAMYLCASSSQDFYGYTFGSGTRLTVV.

The chain joins TRBV28 to TRBJ1-1; D is possibly TRBD1 (6 bases). The germline V gene encodes CDR1 MDHEN and CDR2 SYDVKM. V was shortened by 2 bases and J by 5 bases, with 9 bases between the two germline ends. The CDR3 is 13 amino acids. The CDR3 loop is CASSLQGTTEAFF. The CDR3, as DNA: TGTGCCAGCAGTTTACAGGGGACAACTGAAGCTTTCTTT.

This chain links TRBV19 with TRBJ1-1; D perhaps matches TRBD1 (5 bases). CDR1 and CDR2 (germline): LNHDA, SQIVND (reference sequence). The CDR3 is made up of 15 amino acids. V was cut by 8 bases and J by 1 base, with 17 bases left in between. CDR3 sequence (DNA): TGTGCCAGTGCGGGTCCGGGACCGCCGAACACTGAAGCTTTCTTT. It codes for CASAGPGPPNTEAFF. The full variable domain, with the rest looked up from reference TRBV19 and TRBJ1-1, is DGGITQSPKYLFRKEGQNVTLSCEQNLNHDAMYWYRQDPGQGLRLIYYSQIVNDFQKGDIAEGYSVSREKKESFPLTVTSAQKNPTAFYLCASAGPGPPNTEAFFGQGTRLTVV.

The chain uses TRBV11-2 and TRBJ2-5; D could derive from TRBD1 or TRBD2 (6 bases each). V shed 4 bases and J shed 2 bases, with 26 bases lying between them. The CDR3 sequence is 19 residues long. Germline V CDR1 and CDR2: SGHAT, FQNNGV. CDR3 protein: CASSSGGTQGVWGQETQYF. DNA of the CDR3: TGTGCCAGCAGCTCTGGGGGGACACAGGGAGTTTGGGGACAAGAGACCCAGTACTTC.

V gene TRBV7-2 combines with J gene TRBJ1-1, with 10 bases lining up with TRBD1. Unmatched junction bases numbered 7, after V lost 5 bases and J lost 4 bases. The length of the CDR3 is 15 residues. Germline CDR1 reads SGHTA; CDR2 reads FQGNSA. The CDR3 DNA sequence: TGTGCCAGCAGCCGGGACAGGGGTGGGGGCACTGAAGCTTTCTTT. Translation gives CASSRDRGGGTEAFF.

The genes are TRBV5-6 and TRBJ2-1; 7 nucleotides agree with TRBD1. The CDR3 has 14 residues. The ends lost 0 bases at V and 5 bases at J; junction bases unmatched: 2. Germline V gene lookup returns CDR1 SGHDT and CDR2 YYEEEE. CDR3 protein: CASSLGDSNNEQFF. The CDR3 DNA reads TGTGCCAGCAGCTTGGGGGACAGTAACAATGAGCAGTTCTTC.

The chain carries TRBV4-1 and TRBJ2-1; D gene ambiguous. Germline V gives CDR1 MGHRA, CDR2 YSYEKL. The V end lost 6 bases, the J end lost 5 bases, and 11 bases lay between the germline ends. CDR3 size: 13 residues. CDR3 sequence: CASSGVRDNEQFF. In DNA form, the CDR3 reads TGCGCCAGCAGTGGGGTAAGGGACAATGAGCAGTTCTTC.

The V call is TRBV20-1, the J call TRBJ2-2; unclear D gene. Germline V lookup: CDR1 DFQATT, CDR2 SNEGSKA (reference sequence). V was trimmed by 6 bases and J by 4 bases, leaving 6 bases between them. CDR3 length equals 11 residues. CDR3 DNA sequence: TGCAGTGCCCCAGGCACCGGGGAGCTGTTTTTT. Protein sequence: CSAPGTGELFF.

The gene calls are TRBV6-2 or TRBV6-3 and TRBJ1-5, with 8 bases lining up with TRBD1. This CDR3 spans 15 amino acids. Germline values: CDR1 MNHEY, CDR2 SVGEGT. V was pared by 1 base and J by 8 bases, with 7 bases of the junction left unmatched. CDR3 nucleotides: TGTGCCAGCAGTTACTTTGGACAGGGTGGCGAGCCCCAGCATTTT. This gives the protein CASSYFGQGGEPQHF.

The chain links TRBV28 to TRBJ2-5, with D unclear. This CDR3 is built from 11 residues. Germline CDR1 is MDHEN and CDR2 is SYDVKM. V was cut by 2 bases and J by 5 bases, with 3 bases left in between. The DNA for the CDR3 is TGTGCCAGCAGTTTAACGGAGACCCAGTACTTC. Amino acids: CASSLTETQYF.

Written as DNA, the CDR3 is TGTGCCATCAGTGAGGACAGGGGGGTCTCTCGCGCGGACACTGAAGCTTTCTTT. As protein: CAISEDRGVSRADTEAFF. The chain has TRBV10-3 and TRBJ1-1, with TRBD1 matching over 9 bases. This CDR3 has 18 amino acids. The germline CDR1 and CDR2 sequences are ENHRY and SYGVKD. V trimming: 2 bases; J trimming: 3 bases; junction bases outside the gene matches: 13.

The V and J genes are TRBV3-1 (or the pseudogene TRBV3-2) and TRBJ1-2, with TRBD1 as a possible D gene (6 bases). Trimming took off 6 bases at V and 8 bases at J, with 22 bases between the two ends. This CDR3 comprises 15 residues. CDR1 and CDR2 from the germline V gene are LGHDT and YNNKEL (reference sequence). The CDR3 sequence is CASSLNDRTSGGYTF. CDR3 DNA: TGTGCCAGCAGTTTAAACGACAGGACGTCGGGCGGCTACACCTTC.

This clone was observed a single time. The chain combines TRBV6-5 with TRBJ1-1, with D perhaps TRBD1 (5 bases). Germline CDR1 reads MNHEY; CDR2 reads SVGAGI. Trimming cost V 0 bases and J 7 bases, with 6 bases left between them. The CDR3 consists of 12 residues. CDR3 sequence reads: CASSYSGLEAFF. The CDR3 coding sequence is TGTGCCAGCAGTTACTCGGGGCTTGAAGCTTTCTTT.

The J gene is TRBJ1-1, the V gene TRBV2; a possible D gene is TRBD1 (5 bases). The length of the CDR3 is 13 residues. Between the trimmed V and J ends, which lost 5 bases and 1 base, there was a span of 8 bases. Germline V gene lookup returns CDR1 SNHLY and CDR2 FYNNEI. As DNA, the CDR3 is TGTGCCAGCAGTAAAGGACAGAACACTGAAGCTTTCTTT. This encodes CASSKGQNTEAFF.